These 3 T cell receptor beta chains came from one sample sequenced in a study of read filtering for tumor transcriptome and immune sequencing. The library was built from about 400 ng RNA with molecular barcoded adaptors for alpha/delta and beta/gamma chains. TCRdb itself ran the reads through MiXCR, one entry per CDR3 protein. The sample comprises about 48,000 distinct CDR3 sequences, 15% to 20% of which are singletons, and 15% rests with the top ten. The sample was a population of CD138-negative cells sorted from bone marrow. Receptors were obtained from a donor at least 40 years old with multiple myeloma.

This chain links TRBV19 with TRBJ2-1; 8 nucleotides agree with TRBD2. CDR3 length: 14 amino acids. CDR1 is LNHDA, CDR2 SQIVND, per germline (reference sequence). Losses at the gene ends were 3 bases for V and 10 bases for J; bases not matched to a gene: 8. The CDR3 region is CASSIRRGANEQFF. For the CDR3, the DNA is TGTGCCAGTAGTATCCGGCGGGGGGCCAACGAGCAGTTCTTC.

For this clonotype: Since a much larger clone is just one base distant, this may be a read error. V usage is TRBV2 and J usage is TRBJ1-4; the D is unclear. The germline V gene has CDR1 SNHLY and CDR2 FYNNEI. The CDR3 extends over 13 amino acids. V was trimmed by 3 bases and J by 14 bases, leaving 16 bases between them. The CDR3 reads CASSEGLGSNLFF. CDR3 nucleotide sequence: TGTGCCAGCAGTGAGGGGTTGGGGAGCAATCTGTTTTTT.

This clonotype was counted at least ten times. The chain uses TRBV30 and TRBJ1-1, with 11 bases lining up with TRBD1. Germline V gene data show CDR1 as GTSNPN and CDR2 as SVGIG (reference sequence). The CDR3 is 14 amino acids. With V trimmed by 2 bases and J by 5 bases, 4 bases remained unmatched. The CDR3 reads CAWSSGQGDTEAFF. The CDR3 bases are TGTGCCTGGAGTTCGGGACAGGGGGATACTGAAGCTTTCTTT.